This is a list of T cell receptor beta chains from one sample in a study of blood T cell repertoires in COVID-19. Profiled with immunoSEQ multiplex PCR; TCRdb holds only in-frame clones, not every one. The sample has about 26,000 clones, approximately 85% seen once. Sequenced material: peripheral blood. These TCRs come from a woman older than 75 with COVID-19, enrolled during active disease. CDR3s include the opening cysteine and the closing phenylalanine or tryptophan. Fields, in order: J gene, clone size, D gene, V gene, CDR3 protein, CDR3 DNA. A D gene is named only where the DNA matches it firmly. Clone size is not always given. Where it is, it says once, few, many or a class for expanded clones.

TRBJ1-1	.	.	TRBV6-5	CASSYSTASEAFF	TGTGCCAGCAGTTACTCGACAGCCTCTGAAGCTTTCTTT
TRBJ1-2	once	.	TRBV7-6	CASSDTGNYGYTF	TGTGCCAGCAGCGACACGGGAAACTATGGCTACACCTTC
TRBJ2-5	.	.	TRBV6-1	CASSEQRGETQYF	TGTGCCAGCAGTGAACAGAGAGGGGAGACCCAGTACTTC
TRBJ1-2	.	TRBD1	TRBV19	CASSIGAGQGLDGYTF	TGTGCCAGTAGTATAGGCGCTGGACAGGGGCTGGATGGCTACACCTTC
TRBJ1-2	.	.	TRBV24-1	CATSDLSGLNGYTF	TGTGCCACCAGTGATTTGTCCGGGTTGAATGGCTACACCTTC
TRBJ1-1	once	.	TRBV12-3/TRBV12-4	CASSLGQNTEAFF	TGTGCCAGCAGTTTAGGGCAGAACACTGAAGCTTTCTTT
TRBJ1-5	few	TRBD1	TRBV7-8	CASSLEGQASNQPQHF	TGTGCCAGCAGCTTGGAGGGACAGGCTAGCAATCAGCCCCAGCATTTT
TRBJ2-3	.	.	TRBV11-2	CASSLRGLLTDTQYF	TGTGCCAGCAGCTTAAGGGGGTTATTGACAGATACGCAGTATTTT
TRBJ1-1	.	TRBD1	TRBV7-2	CASSLQGGRTEAFF	TGTGCCAGCAGCCTACAGGGGGGGAGGACTGAAGCTTTCTTT
TRBJ2-1	.	.	TRBV11-2	CASSLGWGAYNEQFF	TGTGCCAGCAGTCTGGGGTGGGGGGCCTACAATGAGCAGTTCTTC
TRBJ1-3	.	TRBD1	TRBV7-9	CASSKTGVGNTIYF	TGTGCCAGCAGCAAAACAGGGGTTGGAAACACCATATATTTT
TRBJ1-2	once	.	TRBV12-3/TRBV12-4	CASSLLRQNGYTF	TGTGCCAGCAGTTTGCTCCGACAAAACGGCTACACCTTC
TRBJ1-2	few	TRBD1	TRBV19	CASREQGAYGYTF	TGTGCCAGTAGGGAACAGGGGGCATATGGCTACACCTTC
TRBJ1-1	.	TRBD1	TRBV18	CASSPRQGGTEAFF	TGTGCCAGCTCACCGAGACAGGGTGGGACTGAAGCTTTCTTT